The clone carrying this TCR beta chain was found a few times. Its specificity is not known. The authors' total RNA extraction used unfractionated whole blood. These data come from a study of human T cells and chemical hapten exposure. Study overall: Small discrepancies in pooled library volume mainly accounted for the varying TCR yields per sample.

Trimming removed 6 bases from V and 2 bases from J, with 11 bases in between. Germline V gives CDR1 LNHDA, CDR2 SQIVND (reference sequence). CDR3 size: 13 residues. Within the library, unique molecular identifiers were attached to each individual cDNA molecule. Source study methods: Sample-level TCR yields exhibited a median of about 96,000, with a range of about 20,000 to 690,600. Each CDR3 protein is one row after TCRdb ran MiXCR on the reads. TCRdb's processing, not the authors' own work, is the source of the V and J calls. The repertoire holds about 120,000 distinct CDR3 sequences, with over 6.5% as singletons. Whole-study results and caveats: Counts of TCRs above 1 in 1000 frequency stayed unchanged with DPC sensitization.

The sample taken for sequencing was whole blood. The rearrangement uses TRBV19 and TRBJ2-7; D tentatively reads TRBD1 or TRBD2 (5 bases each). The TCR comes from a human donor in good health. Some clones in this sample may be carry-over from other donors' samples. CDR3 bases: TGTGCCAGTAGAGGGGACCGTACCTACGAGCAGTACTTC. Translated: CASRGDRTYEQYF. The variable domain in full, with the rest retrieved from reference TRBV19 and TRBJ2-7, is DGGITQSPKYLFRKEGQNVTLSCEQNLNHDAMYWYRQDPGQGLRLIYYSQIVNDFQKGDIAEGYSVSREKKESFPLTVTSAQKNPTAFYLCASRGDRTYEQYFGPGTRLTVT.